A single sample gave rise to the 9 T cell receptor beta chains below, sequenced in a study of regulatory T cells in long-lasting Graves disease. This sample's time point: newly diagnosed GD, antithyroid drugs for less than 3 months. Isolated PBMC RNA provided the starting material for the TCR library. Arm-PCR of CDR3 regions and iRepertoire HTBI primers were used to build TCR beta libraries. TCRdb reprocessed the multiplex PCR reads via MiXCR and lists one record per CDR3 protein. Of about 420,000 distinct CDR3 sequences listed, around 17% were seen once; the top ten hold about 23%. This sample was also put to use in a study of T cells in Graves' hyperthyroidism and ophthalmopathy.

The specimen comprised peripheral blood mononuclear cells (PBMCs), sampled at new diagnosis, from a patient treated with antithyroid drugs. These receptors were obtained from a woman in her late teens or twenties with Graves disease.

Note on this clonotype: A clone one base away is much larger, so this may be a read error. The chain has TRBV28 and TRBJ2-2; no clear D. Trimming removed 2 bases at V and 6 bases at J, with 4 bases between. CDR1 is MDHEN, CDR2 SYDVKM, per germline. This CDR3 contains 12 residues. Here the CDR3 reads CASSLNAGELFF. In DNA form, the CDR3 reads TGTGCCAGCAGTTTAAACGCCGGGGAGCTGTTTTTT.

Ten or more counts support this clonotype. This chain uses TRBV5-4 with TRBJ2-3; TRBD2 agrees at 8 bases. Germline-derived CDR1 and CDR2 are SGHNT and YYREEE (reference sequence). Losses at the gene ends were 1 base for V and 0 bases for J; bases not matched to a gene: 4. CDR3 length: 16 residues. CDR3 in DNA: TGTGCCAGCAGCTTGCCTAGCGGGCGTAGCACAGATACGCAGTATTTT. It is translated as CASSLPSGRSTDTQYF.

This clonotype was observed a few times. J is TRBJ1-1 and V is TRBV5-4; the D gene is possibly TRBD1 (6 bases). V lost 7 bases to trimming and J lost 6 bases, with 16 bases between them. The length of the CDR3 is 13 residues. The germline V gene encodes CDR1 SGHNT and CDR2 YYREEE (reference sequence). In DNA form, the CDR3 reads TGTGCCAGCGGGAAGGGGGGAGTGGCTGAAGCTTTCTTT. Amino acid sequence: CASGKGGVAEAFF.

This clonotype was found many times. This rearrangement joins TRBV11-2 to TRBJ2-1; 8 bases match TRBD1. J gave up 15 bases and V 1 base, and 5 bases lay outside the gene matches. Germline CDR1 is SGHAT and CDR2 is FQNNGV. The CDR3 extends over 12 amino acids. For the CDR3, the DNA is TGTGCCAGCAGCTTAGCGGGACAGGTTTCGTTCTTC. Its translation: CASSLAGQVSFF. The whole variable domain, remainder taken from reference TRBV11-2 and TRBJ2-1, is EAGVAQSPRYKIIEKRQSVAFWCNPISGHATLYWYQQILGQGPKLLIQFQNNGVVDDSQLPKDRFSAERLKGVDSTLKIQPAKLEDSAVYLCASSLAGQVSFFGPGTRLTVL.

This clonotype was counted ten times or more. Because the CDR3's place on the DNA is in doubt, the DNA is left out and the CDR3 is given as listed by TCRdb. The J gene is TRBJ2-3, the V gene TRBV6-5; the listed D gene, TRBD2, was not tested against the DNA. The CDR3 sequence runs 16 residues, both termini included. The germline V gene has CDR1 MNHEY and CDR2 SVGAGI. The CDR3 spells CASSSSTSGRGDTQYF.

This clonotype has a handful of counts. The DNA for the CDR3 is TGTGCCAGCAGCAGAGCGGGAGGAGGGGGAGAGACCCAGTACTTC. It is translated as CASSRAGGGGETQYF. The chain recombines TRBV5-4 with TRBJ2-5, with TRBD2 matching 9 bases. This CDR3 comprises 15 residues. Looked up from germline, CDR1 is SGHNT and CDR2 is YYREEE (reference sequence). With V trimmed by 4 bases and J by 4 bases, 8 bases remained unmatched.

The table lists this clonotype with many counts. This chain connects TRBV12-3 or TRBV12-4 to TRBJ1-6, with 7 nucleotides matching TRBD1. V lost 6 bases and J lost 5; bases outside the gene matches: 4. The CDR3 has 14 amino acids. CDR3 amino acids: CASSLRGDNSPLHF. CDR3 nucleotides: TGTGCCAGCAGCCTCAGGGGGGATAATTCACCCCTCCACTTT.

This clonotype showed up many times. The CDR3 nucleotides read TGTGCCAGCAGAGAGGCAGATACGCAGTATTTT. This sequence encodes CASREADTQYF. This chain connects TRBV12-3 or TRBV12-4 to TRBJ2-3; no definite D call. V was shortened by 6 bases and J by 4 bases, with 5 bases between the two germline ends. The CDR3 extends over 11 amino acids.

DNA for the CDR3: TGTGCCAGAAGAACCCCCGGGACAAAGAAGGAGACCCAGTACTTC. As protein: CARRTPGTKKETQYF. The chain uses TRBV2 and TRBJ2-5; D possibly corresponds to TRBD1 (6 bases). Germline V CDR1 and CDR2: SNHLY, FYNNEI. This CDR3 spans 15 amino acids. V dropped 9 bases and J dropped 5 bases, with 22 bases sitting between them.